These 15 T cell receptor beta chains originate from one sample sequenced in a study of blood T cell repertoires in COVID-19 (dated by TCRdb to 2020 to 2021). The library was built by means of the immunoSEQ multiplex PCR assay. This immuneACCESS table, as held by TCRdb, lists in-frame sequences with V and J called but not all clones. Of the missing ones, under half trace to an unresolved V gene in checked studies; the others have no known cause. In this sample the table shows approximately 220,000 clones, about 88% of which occur a single time. The leading ten clones occupy roughly 2.5% of the sample. Material for sequencing was PBMCs or T cells enriched from blood (not recorded which). The receptor source for this set is a woman aged 30 to 39 who had recovered from COVID-19.

The rearrangement uses TRBV6-2 or TRBV6-3 and TRBJ2-5; 15 bases agree with TRBD2. Trimming cost V 6 bases and J 2 bases; bases outside gene matches: 4. CDR3 length: 16 amino acids. The germline V gene has CDR1 MNHEY and CDR2 SVGEGT. The CDR3 sequence is CASSRGLAGGQETQYF. The CDR3 DNA follows: TGTGCCAGCAGCCGGGGACTAGCGGGGGGACAAGAGACCCAGTACTTC.

The rearrangement links TRBV4-1 to TRBJ1-2; a possible D gene is TRBD1 (5 bases). This CDR3 is built from 17 residues. Germline CDR1 reads MGHRA; CDR2 reads YSYEKL. V was clipped by 0 bases and J by 5 bases, with 19 bases between them. The CDR3 nucleotides are TGCGCCAGCAGCCAAGAGCGGGGTTTACAGGCCCAATATGGCTACACCTTC. Its translation is CASSQERGLQAQYGYTF.

The V gene is TRBV7-2, the J gene TRBJ2-3, with TRBD2 matching over 12 bases. The germline V gene encodes CDR1 SGHTA and CDR2 FQGNSA. The CDR3 is 16 amino acids. With 5 bases clipped from V and 6 bases from J, the junction kept 9 bases outside the gene matches. CDR3 DNA sequence: TGTGCCAGCAGCGGGGATCTAGCGGGGGGGATGGATACGCAGTATTTT. This translates into CASSGDLAGGMDTQYF.

This chain connects TRBV7-2 to TRBJ2-3, with 14 positions matching TRBD2. Losses at the gene ends were 5 bases for V and 3 bases for J; bases not matched to a gene: 4. CDR1 is SGHTA and CDR2 is FQGNSA in the germline V gene. The CDR3 length is 16 residues. This CDR3 is CASSPTSGGATDTQYF. CDR3 bases: TGTGCCAGCAGCCCGACTAGCGGGGGGGCGACAGATACGCAGTATTTT.

The J gene is TRBJ1-2, the V gene TRBV6-5, with D tentatively TRBD1 (6 bases). The CDR3 length is 14 residues. Per the germline V gene, CDR1 is MNHEY and CDR2 is SVGAGI. Trimming pared 2 bases from V and 3 bases from J, leaving 10 bases between. The CDR3: CASSYGGADYGYTF. CDR3 coding DNA: TGTGCCAGCAGTTACGGGGGCGCGGACTATGGCTACACCTTC.

In this sample, this clone turned up many times. The junction departs from the called germline gene at one end, perhaps through a read error. V gene TRBV4-3 combines with J gene TRBJ1-6; D is uncertain. The CDR3 is 15 residues long. Per germline, CDR1 LGHNA and CDR2 YSLEER. As DNA, the CDR3 is TGCGCCAGCAGCAAAGAAGGACTGATTAATTCACCCCTCCACTTT. Its translation: CASSKEGLINSPLHF.

The genes are TRBV2 and TRBJ1-2; no firm D call. The V end was cut by 0 bases, the J end by 4 bases, with 9 bases between. There are 14 residues in the CDR3. In germline, CDR1 is SNHLY, CDR2 FYNNEI. CDR3 bases: TGTGCCAGCAGTGAAGCGGAACAGTCCTATGGCTACACCTTC. Its translation is CASSEAEQSYGYTF.

The V call is TRBV5-1, the J call TRBJ2-7; the match to TRBD1 covers 9 bases. J was trimmed by 4 bases and V by 1 base; bases with no gene match: 6. Germline assignment: CDR1 SGHRS and CDR2 YFSETQ. CDR3 length: 15 amino acids. In DNA, the CDR3 is TGCGCCAGCAGCTTGTCGACAGGGGGAGAATACGAGCAGTACTTC. This translates into CASSLSTGGEYEQYF.

The V gene is TRBV5-1, the J gene TRBJ1-2; no clear D gene. Germline V gives CDR1 SGHRS, CDR2 YFSETQ. V was pared by 4 bases and J by 1 base, with 11 bases between. The CDR3 runs to 14 residues. CDR3 region: CASSLDHGNYGYTF. The CDR3 DNA reads as TGCGCCAGCAGCCTCGATCACGGTAACTATGGCTACACCTTC. Full variable domain (remainder filled in from reference TRBV5-1 and TRBJ1-2): KAGVTQTPRYLIKTRGQQVTLSCSPISGHRSVSWYQQTPGQGLQFLFEYFSETQRNKGNFPGRFSGRQFSNSRSEMNVSTLELGDSALYLCASSLDHGNYGYTFGSGTRLTVV.

The chain joins TRBV7-7 to TRBJ2-3, with D possibly being TRBD2 (5 bases). Germline CDR1 reads SSHAT; CDR2 reads FNYEAQ (reference sequence). V lost 4 bases, J lost 1 base, and 12 bases lay in between. This CDR3 has 15 residues. The CDR3 coding sequence is TGTGCCAGCAGCTCACTTCCCGGGGGCACAGATACGCAGTATTTT. This encodes CASSSLPGGTDTQYF.

The rearrangement joins TRBV15 to TRBJ1-3; 8 nucleotides agree with TRBD1. Germline V lookup: CDR1 LNHNV, CDR2 YYDKDF (reference sequence). After removal of 3 bases from V and 2 bases from J, the junction contained 3 bases not matched to a gene. CDR3 length: 15 residues. CDR3 coding DNA: TGTGCCACCAGCAGGGAGGGACAGGCTGGAAACACCATATATTTT. It is translated as CATSREGQAGNTIYF.

This clone was recorded a few times. V usage is TRBV5-6 and J usage is TRBJ2-5; 10 bases match TRBD2. The CDR3 sequence is 16 residues long. V shed 4 bases and J 1 base; nucleotides not matched to a gene: 7. The germline V gene encodes CDR1 SGHDT and CDR2 YYEEEE. CDR3 coding DNA: TGTGCCAGCAGCGATGGACTAGCGGAACCCCAAGAGACCCAGTACTTC. Translation: CASSDGLAEPQETQYF.

With regard to this clone: Other DNA sequences within the sample encode an identical CDR3. This chain joins TRBV12-3 or TRBV12-4 and TRBJ1-2; D might be TRBD1 (5 bases). V dropped 5 bases and J dropped 4 bases, with 5 bases sitting between them. The CDR3 covers 11 residues. The CDR3 here is CASSQGYGYTF. DNA for the CDR3: TGTGCCAGCAGTCAGGGCTATGGCTACACCTTC.

Here the CDR3 DNA reads TGTGCCAGCTCACCCCCCGGTAGCGGGGAAGTCAAAAACATTCAGTACTTC. It is translated as CASSPPGSGEVKNIQYF. This sequence joins TRBV18 and TRBJ2-4; TRBD2 matches at 8 bases. Germline-derived CDR1 and CDR2 are KGHSH and LQKENI. The CDR3 runs to 17 residues. V gave up 3 bases and J gave up 3 bases; unmatched junction bases: 10.

This chain uses TRBV6-2 or TRBV6-3 with TRBJ2-7; D remains unclear. The CDR3 consists of 13 residues. Between the trimmed V and J ends, which lost 0 bases and 4 bases, there was a span of 7 bases. The germline V gene has CDR1 MNHEY and CDR2 SVGEGT. CDR3 coding DNA: TGTGCCAGCAGTTACTCGAGTACGTACGAGCAGTACTTC. Translated, it gives CASSYSSTYEQYF.